This is a list of T cell receptor beta chains from one sample in a study of T cells in Graves' hyperthyroidism and ophthalmopathy. Each CDR3 protein gets one entry after TCRdb re-called the multiplex PCR reads with MiXCR. The table shows around 400,000 distinct CDR3 sequences, with less than 20% occurring only once. Specimen: blood. Receptors were obtained from a woman aged 18-30 years with Graves' hyperthyroidism that later progressed to Graves' ophthalmopathy. Each CDR3 is given with its conserved first and last residue. The D gene is left open where the match is weak. Clone size appears in some rows only: once, few, many, or a class for an expanded clone.

>TRBV12-5|few|TRBJ1-2|12|-
TGTGCTAGTGGGCCCGGGATAGATGGCTACACCTTC
CASGPGIDGYTF
>TRBV20-1|many|TRBJ1-3|15|-
TGCAGTGCTAGAGATATGGACCGCCGTCCAAACACCATATATTTT
CSARDMDRRPNTIYF
>TRBV12-3/TRBV12-4|many|TRBJ2-1|16|TRBD2
TGTGCCAGCAGTTTCATGGCGGGAGGGCCGATGAATGAGCAGTTCTTC
CASSFMAGGPMNEQFF
>TRBV6-1|many|TRBJ2-1|17|TRBD2
TGTGCCAGCAGTGAGACTAGCGGGAGGGCCCCCTACAATGAGCAGTTCTTC
CASSETSGRAPYNEQFF
>TRBV6-1|many|TRBJ2-7|13|-
TGTGCCAGCAAGGTACATCACGCCTACGAGCAGTACTTC
CASKVHHAYEQYF
>TRBV28|many|TRBJ2-1|17|TRBD2
TGTGCCAGCAGTTTATTGGCTAGCGGAGCCATCTACAATGAGCAGTTCTTC
CASSLLASGAIYNEQFF
>TRBV27|many|TRBJ2-1|16|TRBD2
TGTGCCAGCAGTAGACCGGGACTAGCGGGAGTCAACGAGCAGTTCTTC
CASSRPGLAGVNEQFF
>TRBV10-3|few|TRBJ2-5|17|-
TGTGCCATCAGTGAGTCAGGGACATCATCCCAACCAGAGACCCAGTACTTC
CAISESGTSSQPETQYF
>TRBV11-2|many|TRBJ2-1|14|-
TGTGCCAGCAGCTTAACCCCGGGGGAGGATGAGCAGTTCTTC
CASSLTPGEDEQFF
>TRBV20-1|few|TRBJ1-4|11|-
TGCAGTGCTAGACTTAATGAAAAACTGTTTTTT
CSARLNEKLFF
>TRBV20-1|many|TRBJ1-2|14|-
TGCAGTGCTAGGGGATTACAGGGCGACTATGGCTACACCTTC
CSARGLQGDYGYTF
>TRBV2|many|TRBJ2-1|13|-
TGTGCCAGCAGCCCCGAGGGGGGGACCGAGCAGTTCTTC
CASSPEGGTEQFF
>TRBV28|-|TRBJ1-2|15|TRBD1
TGTGCCAGCAGCCCTCCGACAGGGGTTGACTATGGCTACACCTTC
CASSPPTGVDYGYTF
>TRBV19|-|TRBJ2-7|16|TRBD1
TGTGCCAGATCCTCCCGCGTGAGACAGGGGGCGAGCGAGCAGTACTTC
CARSSRVRQGASEQYF
>TRBV5-1|many|TRBJ1-1|15|-
TGCGCCAGCAGCTCGGGGCGTCCCGTGAACACTGAAGCTTTCTTT
CASSSGRPVNTEAFF
>TRBV7-2|-|TRBJ2-7|16|TRBD1
TGTGCCAGCAGCTTAGGAGGGGGCCCCCTCTCCTACGAGCAGTACTTC
CASSLGGGPLSYEQYF
>TRBV6-6|many|TRBJ2-1|14|-
TGTGCCAGCAGTTACCTACAGGGTTATAATGAGCAGTTCTTC
CASSYLQGYNEQFF
>TRBV7-3|many|TRBJ2-1|13|-
TGTGCCAGCAGCTTAACAGGAGACAATGAGCAGTTCTTC
CASSLTGDNEQFF
>TRBV5-1|-|TRBJ2-1|16|TRBD1
TGCGCCAGCAGCTTGGAGGGACAGGGGATAATCTATGAGCAGTTCTTC
CASSLEGQGIIYEQFF